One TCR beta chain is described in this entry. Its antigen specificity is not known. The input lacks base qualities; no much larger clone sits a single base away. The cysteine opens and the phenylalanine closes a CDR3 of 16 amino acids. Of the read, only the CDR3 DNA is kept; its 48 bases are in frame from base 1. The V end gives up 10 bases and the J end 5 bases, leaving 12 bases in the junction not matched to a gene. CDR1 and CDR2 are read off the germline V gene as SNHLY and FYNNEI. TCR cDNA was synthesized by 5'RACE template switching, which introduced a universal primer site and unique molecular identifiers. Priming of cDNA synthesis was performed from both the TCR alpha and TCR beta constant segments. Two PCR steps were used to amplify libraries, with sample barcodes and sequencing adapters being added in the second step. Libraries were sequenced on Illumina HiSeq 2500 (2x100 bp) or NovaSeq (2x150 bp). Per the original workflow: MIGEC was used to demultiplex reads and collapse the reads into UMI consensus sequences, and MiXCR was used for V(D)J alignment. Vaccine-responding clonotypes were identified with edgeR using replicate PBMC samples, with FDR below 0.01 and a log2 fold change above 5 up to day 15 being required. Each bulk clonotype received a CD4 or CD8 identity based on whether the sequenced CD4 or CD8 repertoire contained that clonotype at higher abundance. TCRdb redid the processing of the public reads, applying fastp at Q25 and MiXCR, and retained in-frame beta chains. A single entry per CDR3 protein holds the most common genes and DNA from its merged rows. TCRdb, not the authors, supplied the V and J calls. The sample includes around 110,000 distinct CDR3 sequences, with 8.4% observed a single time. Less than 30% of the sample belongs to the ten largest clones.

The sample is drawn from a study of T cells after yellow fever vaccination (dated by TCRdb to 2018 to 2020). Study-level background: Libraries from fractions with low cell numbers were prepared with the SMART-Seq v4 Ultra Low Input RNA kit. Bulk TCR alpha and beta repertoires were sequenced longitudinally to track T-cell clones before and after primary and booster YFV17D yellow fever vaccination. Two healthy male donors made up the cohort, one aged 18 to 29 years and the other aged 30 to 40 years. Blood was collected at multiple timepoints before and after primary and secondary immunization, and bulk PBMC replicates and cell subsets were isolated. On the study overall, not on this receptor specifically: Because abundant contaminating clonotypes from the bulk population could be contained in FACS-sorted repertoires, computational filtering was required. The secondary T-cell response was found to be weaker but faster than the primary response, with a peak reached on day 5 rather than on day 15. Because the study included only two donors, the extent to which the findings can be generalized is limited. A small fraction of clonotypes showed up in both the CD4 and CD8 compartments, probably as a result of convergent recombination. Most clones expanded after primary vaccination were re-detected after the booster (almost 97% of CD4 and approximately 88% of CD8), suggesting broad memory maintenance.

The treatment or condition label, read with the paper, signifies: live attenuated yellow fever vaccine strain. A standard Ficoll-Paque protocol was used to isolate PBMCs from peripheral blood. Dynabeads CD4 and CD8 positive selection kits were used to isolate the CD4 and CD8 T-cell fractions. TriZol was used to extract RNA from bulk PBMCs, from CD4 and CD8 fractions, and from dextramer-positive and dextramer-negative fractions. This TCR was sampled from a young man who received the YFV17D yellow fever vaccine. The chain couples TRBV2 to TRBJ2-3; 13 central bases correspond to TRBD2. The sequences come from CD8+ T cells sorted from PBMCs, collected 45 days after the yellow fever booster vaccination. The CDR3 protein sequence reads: CAILGSLAGGRDTQYF. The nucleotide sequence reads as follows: TGTGCCATCCTGGGGTCACTAGCGGGAGGGCGAGATACGCAGTATTTT.